This T cell receptor beta chain originates from a study of blood T cell repertoires in COVID-19. At the level of the study: PBMCs, B-cell-depleted T cells, or T cells were the source of the cDNA or gDNA that made up the material.

The CDR3 is 16 residues long. Germline values: CDR1 MGHRA, CDR2 YSYEKL. Trimming took 1 base from V and 1 from J; bases not matched to a gene: 2. Assay used: immunoSEQ multiplex PCR; TCRdb lists only in-frame clones, some missing. The sample carries under 300,000 clones, 89% recorded once. Sequencing was done on a sample of peripheral blood. This TCR derives from a woman aged 40 to 50 who had recovered from COVID-19. The chain links TRBV4-1 to TRBJ1-3; TRBD1 matches 9 bases. The CDR3 loop is CASSQADRGSGNTIYF. The CDR3 DNA reads as TGCGCCAGCAGCCAAGCGGACAGGGGTTCTGGAAACACCATATATTTT.